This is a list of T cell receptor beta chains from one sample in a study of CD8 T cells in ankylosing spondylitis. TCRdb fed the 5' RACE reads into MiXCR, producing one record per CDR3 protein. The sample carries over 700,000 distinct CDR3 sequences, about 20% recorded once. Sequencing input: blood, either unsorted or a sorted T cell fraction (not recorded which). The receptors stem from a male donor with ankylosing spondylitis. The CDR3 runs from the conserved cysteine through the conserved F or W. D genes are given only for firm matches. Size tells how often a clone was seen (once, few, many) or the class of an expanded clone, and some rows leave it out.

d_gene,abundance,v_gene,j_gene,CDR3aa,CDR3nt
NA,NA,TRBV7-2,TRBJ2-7,CASSLGAGYSDYEQYF,TGTGCCAGCAGCTTAGGCGCGGGTTATTCAGACTACGAGCAGTACTTC
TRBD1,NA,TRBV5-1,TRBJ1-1,CASSWNPGQKNTEAFF,TGCGCCAGCAGCTGGAATCCGGGACAGAAGAACACTGAAGCTTTCTTT
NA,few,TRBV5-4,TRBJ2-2,CASPSNVPGELFF,TGTGCCAGCCCCTCAAACGTTCCCGGGGAGCTGTTTTTT
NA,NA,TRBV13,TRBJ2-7,CASSFRQGLDEQYF,TGTGCCAGCAGCTTCCGACAGGGACTAGACGAGCAGTACTTC
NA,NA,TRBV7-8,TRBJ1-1,CASSLEAITFEAFF,TGTGCCAGCAGCTTAGAGGCCATTACTTTTGAAGCTTTCTTT
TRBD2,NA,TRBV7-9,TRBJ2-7,CASERESSYEQYF,TGTGCCAGCGAGCGGGAGAGCTCCTACGAGCAGTACTTC
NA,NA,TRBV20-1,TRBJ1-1,CSARTGELNTEAFF,TGCAGTGCTAGGACAGGAGAATTGAACACTGAAGCTTTCTTT
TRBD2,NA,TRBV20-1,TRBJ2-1,CSAHGLAGVSNEQFF,TGCAGTGCCCACGGACTAGCGGGAGTTTCGAATGAGCAGTTCTTC
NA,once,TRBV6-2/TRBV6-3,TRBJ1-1,CASSTDIEAFF,TGTGCCAGCAGTACTGACATTGAAGCTTTCTTT
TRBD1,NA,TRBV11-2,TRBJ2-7,CASSFGQGGGYEQYF,TGTGCCAGCAGCTTCGGACAGGGAGGTGGGTACGAGCAGTACTTC
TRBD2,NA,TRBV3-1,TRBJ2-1,CASQEASGSPEQFF,TGTGCCAGCCAGGAGGCTAGCGGGTCTCCTGAGCAGTTCTTC
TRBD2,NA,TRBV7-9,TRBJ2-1,CASEIAGVSYNEQFF,TGTGCCAGCGAGATAGCGGGAGTTTCCTACAATGAGCAGTTCTTC
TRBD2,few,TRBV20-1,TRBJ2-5,CSAVGGGRGYQETQYF,TGCAGTGCCGTGGGGGGCGGGAGGGGGTACCAAGAGACCCAGTACTTC
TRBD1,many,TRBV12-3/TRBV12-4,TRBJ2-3,CASSPGGDTDTQYF,TGTGCCAGCAGTCCAGGGGGTGACACAGATACGCAGTATTTT
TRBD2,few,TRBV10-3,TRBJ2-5,CAISELPGGSGTQETQYF,TGTGCCATCAGTGAGTTGCCTGGCGGGAGTGGGACCCAAGAGACCCAGTACTTC
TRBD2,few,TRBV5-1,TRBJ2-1,CASSLWGVGGGTYNEQFF,TGCGCCAGCAGCCTATGGGGCGTCGGGGGGGGCACCTACAATGAGCAGTTCTTC
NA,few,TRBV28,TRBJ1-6,CASSFQSPLSSYNSPLHF,TGTGCCAGCAGTTTCCAGTCCCCCCTCAGCTCCTATAATTCACCCCTCCACTTT
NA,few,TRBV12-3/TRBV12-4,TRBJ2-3,CASSSHVGTLTDTQYF,TGTGCCAGCAGCTCCCATGTGGGAACCCTGACGGATACGCAGTATTTT
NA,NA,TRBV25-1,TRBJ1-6,CASSWVNSPLHF,TGTGCCAGCAGCTGGGTTAATTCACCCCTCCACTTT
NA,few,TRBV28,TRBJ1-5,CASSFSVGVNQPQHF,TGTGCCAGCAGTTTCTCCGTAGGCGTAAATCAGCCCCAGCATTTT
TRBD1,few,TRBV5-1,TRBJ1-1,CASSRGDRGRNREAFF,TGCGCCAGCAGCCGGGGGGACAGGGGGCGAAACCGGGAAGCTTTCTTT
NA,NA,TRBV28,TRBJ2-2,CASSLFQGKTGSFTGELFF,TGTGCCAGCAGTTTATTCCAGGGCAAAACAGGGAGCTTCACCGGGGAGCTGTTTTTT
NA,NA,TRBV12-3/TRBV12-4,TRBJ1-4,CASSHRIYNEKLFF,TGTGCCAGCAGTCACAGGATTTACAATGAAAAACTGTTTTTT
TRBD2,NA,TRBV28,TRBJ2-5,CASSKRGDQYF,TGTGCCAGCAGCAAGCGGGGGGACCAGTACTTC
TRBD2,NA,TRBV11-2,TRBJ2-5,CASSPGTSGGKQETQYF,TGTGCCAGCAGCCCGGGGACTAGCGGGGGCAAACAAGAGACCCAGTACTTC
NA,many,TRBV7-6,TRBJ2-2,CASSLPLGGTGELFF,TGTGCCAGCAGCTTGCCCCTAGGAGGGACCGGGGAGCTGTTTTTT
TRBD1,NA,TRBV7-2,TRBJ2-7,CASSLGTGIREQYF,TGTGCCAGCAGCTTAGGGACAGGGATTAGGGAGCAGTACTTC
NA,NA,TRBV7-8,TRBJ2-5,CASSLDLLAVLETQYF,TGTGCCAGCAGCTTAGATCTCCTAGCTGTCCTGGAGACCCAGTACTTC
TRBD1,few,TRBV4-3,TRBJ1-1,CASSQGGGAGGEAFF,TGCGCCAGCAGCCAAGGAGGTGGTGCAGGGGGTGAAGCTTTCTTT
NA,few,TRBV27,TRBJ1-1,CASSLSYVGGTEAFF,TGTGCCAGCAGTTTATCGTATGTTGGGGGCACTGAAGCTTTCTTT
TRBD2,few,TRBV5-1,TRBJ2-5,CASSLTSGRELQETQYF,TGCGCCAGCAGCTTGACTAGCGGGAGGGAATTACAAGAGACCCAGTACTTC
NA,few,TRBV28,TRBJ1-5,CASHDSTRNQPQHF,TGTGCCAGCCATGACTCGACGCGGAATCAGCCCCAGCATTTT
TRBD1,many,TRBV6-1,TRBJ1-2,CASSPGQLYGYTF,TGTGCCAGCAGTCCGGGACAGCTCTATGGCTACACCTTC
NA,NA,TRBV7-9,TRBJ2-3,CASSQPGAASTDTQYF,TGTGCCAGCAGCCAACCAGGCGCTGCTAGCACAGATACGCAGTATTTT
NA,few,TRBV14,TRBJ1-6,CASSQVSNFGFSYNSPLHF,TGTGCCAGCAGCCAAGTCAGTAATTTCGGGTTCTCCTATAATTCACCCCTCCACTTT
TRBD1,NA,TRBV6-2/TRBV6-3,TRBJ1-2,CASTPGQGNYGYTF,TGTGCCAGCACCCCGGGACAGGGGAACTATGGCTACACCTTC
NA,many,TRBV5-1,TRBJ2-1,CASSLVGDNEQFF,TGTGCCAGCAGCTTAGTTGGGGACAATGAGCAGTTCTTC
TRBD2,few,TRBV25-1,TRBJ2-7,CASSARTSGHEQYF,TGTGCCAGCAGTGCCCGGACTAGCGGGCACGAGCAGTACTTC
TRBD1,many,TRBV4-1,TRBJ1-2,CASSADGTAYYGYTF,TGCGCCAGCAGCGCCGACGGGACAGCTTACTATGGCTACACCTTC
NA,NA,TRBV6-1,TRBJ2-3,CASSEVLDTQYF,TGTGCCAGCAGTGAAGTACTAGATACGCAGTATTTT